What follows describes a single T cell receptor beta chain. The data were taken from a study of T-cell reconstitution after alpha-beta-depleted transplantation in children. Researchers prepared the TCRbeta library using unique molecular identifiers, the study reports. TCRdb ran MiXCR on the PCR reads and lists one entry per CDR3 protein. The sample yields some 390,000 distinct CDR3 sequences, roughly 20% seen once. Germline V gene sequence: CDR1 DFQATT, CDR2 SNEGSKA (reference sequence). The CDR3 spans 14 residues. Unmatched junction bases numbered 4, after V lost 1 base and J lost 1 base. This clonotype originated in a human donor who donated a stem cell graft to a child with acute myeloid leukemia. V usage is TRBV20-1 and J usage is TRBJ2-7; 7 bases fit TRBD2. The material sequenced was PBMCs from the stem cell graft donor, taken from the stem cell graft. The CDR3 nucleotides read TGCAGTGCTAGAGTCGCGGGAGTTTCCTACGAGCAGTACTTC. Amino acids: CSARVAGVSYEQYF.